These T cell receptor beta chains were read from a single sample in a study of T cell responses to AZD1222 COVID-19 vaccine. The assay was immunoSEQ multiplex PCR, and TCRdb's table has in-frame clones only and misses some. The table lists about 84,000 clones, approximately 83% of them singletons. Here the sequenced sample was peripheral blood, taken 28 days after the second AZD1222 dose. The receptors shown here come from an adult who received the AZD1222 COVID-19 vaccine. The CDR3 runs from the conserved cysteine through the conserved F or W.

cdr3_aa v_call
CSAQGLTNTEAFF TRBV29-1
CASSIMWQGNEQFF TRBV19
CASSLSQSTSGNTIYF TRBV5-1
CSGGQGSREQYF TRBV29-1
CASRLGGLNEKLFF TRBV19
CASSDTGQPQHF TRBV19
CASSQDDRDTISPLHF TRBV4-1
CASSERPTLSYEQYF TRBV6-1
CASSWDREASTGELFF TRBV6-5
CASSLEPTPTDTQYF TRBV7-7
CASSVDGPNTGELFF TRBV6-4
CASSIEVQGPGKLFF TRBV19
CASSLAGGGGWETQYF TRBV7-9
CASRAGTSYEQYF TRBV12-3/TRBV12-4
CASKALNSPLHF TRBV6-5
CASRPAPNSPLHF TRBV28
CASSLPKTGGAETQYF TRBV27
CAGQGGGTEAFF TRBV2
CASRSGASGNTIYF TRBV28
CASSPTQLLNRYGYTF TRBV18
CASSLEGSAYNSPLHF TRBV11-2
CASSPSDRSLGYTF TRBV6-5